This T cell receptor (beta chain) was identified in a study of cytomegalovirus exposure and HLA in healthy donors. The PCR was carried out with 60 Vbeta primers and 13 Jbeta primers. Measured with immunoSEQ multiplex PCR; TCRdb has only the in-frame clones, and not every one. There are approximately 160,000 clones in the sample; under 70% occur only once, and over 2.5% lies in the top ten. The study's findings and limits: Another analysis was done later, and it associated around 17,000 TCR beta sequences with HLA alleles at 0.05 false discovery rate.

For this clone: Its target is not known.

The V end lost 3 bases, the J end lost 10 bases, and 9 bases lay between the germline ends. Germline CDR1 SNHLY, CDR2 FYNNEI. CDR3 length: 11 amino acids. The sequenced sample was PBMCs. The source of this sequence is a woman in her twenties or thirties in good health and CMV-seropositive. The chain combines TRBV2 with TRBJ1-1; D is ambiguous. The DNA of the CDR3 is TGTGCCAGCAGTGAGGAGGTCGGAGCTTTCTTT. Amino acids: CASSEEVGAFF.